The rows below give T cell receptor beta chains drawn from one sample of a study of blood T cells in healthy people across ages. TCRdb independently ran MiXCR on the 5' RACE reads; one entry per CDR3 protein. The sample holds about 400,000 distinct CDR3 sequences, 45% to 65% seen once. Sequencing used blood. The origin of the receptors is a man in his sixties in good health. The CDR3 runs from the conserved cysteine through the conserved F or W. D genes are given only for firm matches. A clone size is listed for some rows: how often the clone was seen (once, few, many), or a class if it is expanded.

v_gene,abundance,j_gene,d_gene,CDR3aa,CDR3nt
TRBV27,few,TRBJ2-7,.,CASSYGGAGNEQYF,TGTGCCAGCAGTTATGGAGGGGCGGGGAACGAGCAGTACTTC
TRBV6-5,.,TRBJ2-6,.,CASSGQSGANVLTF,TGTGCCAGCAGCGGACAGTCTGGGGCCAACGTCCTGACTTTC
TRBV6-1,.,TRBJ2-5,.,CASSEKANQETQYF,TGTGCCAGCAGTGAGAAAGCGAACCAAGAGACCCAGTACTTC
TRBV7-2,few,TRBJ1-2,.,CASSLDGVNYGYTF,TGTGCCAGCAGCTTAGATGGGGTTAACTATGGCTACACCTTC
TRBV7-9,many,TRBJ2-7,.,CASSTETASYEQYF,TGTGCCAGCAGCACTGAAACGGCCTCCTACGAGCAGTACTTC
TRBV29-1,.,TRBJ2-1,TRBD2,CSVAGLALNEQFF,TGCAGCGTGGCAGGACTAGCGCTCAATGAGCAGTTCTTC
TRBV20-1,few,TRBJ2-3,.,CSARDNYFTQYF,TGCAGTGCTCGGGACAACTATTTTACGCAGTATTTT
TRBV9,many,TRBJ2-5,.,CASSPTTISARETQYF,TGTGCCAGCAGCCCTACCACCATCTCCGCCAGGGAGACCCAGTACTTC
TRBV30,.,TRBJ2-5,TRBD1,CAWSVGQGAMETQYF,TGTGCCTGGAGTGTAGGACAGGGGGCGATGGAGACCCAGTACTTC
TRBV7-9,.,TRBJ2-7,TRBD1,CASSLATGEEAYEQYF,TGTGCCAGCAGCTTAGCGACAGGGGAGGAAGCCTACGAGCAGTACTTC
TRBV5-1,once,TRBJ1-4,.,CASSLPVRAGNEKLFF,TGCGCCAGCAGCTTGCCCGTGAGGGCGGGTAATGAAAAACTGTTTTTT
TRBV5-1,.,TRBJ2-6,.,CASKGGENSGANVLTF,TGCGCCAGCAAGGGCGGGGAGAACTCTGGGGCCAACGTCCTGACTTTC
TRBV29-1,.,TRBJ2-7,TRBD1,CSVSTGHPYEQYF,TGCAGCGTTTCGACAGGGCATCCCTACGAGCAGTACTTC
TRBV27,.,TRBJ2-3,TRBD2,CASSLAGGAPDTQYF,TGTGCCAGCAGTTTAGCGGGGGGTGCTCCAGATACGCAGTATTTT
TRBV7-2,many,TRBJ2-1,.,CASSVTVVNEQFF,TGTGCCAGCAGCGTGACTGTCGTCAATGAGCAGTTCTTC
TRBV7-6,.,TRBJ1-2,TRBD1,CASSLVGEQGASGYTF,TGTGCCAGCAGCTTAGTTGGGGAGCAGGGGGCCTCTGGCTACACCTTC
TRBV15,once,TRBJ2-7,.,CATSGPKLYEQYF,TGTGCCACCAGCGGACCGAAGCTCTACGAGCAGTACTTC
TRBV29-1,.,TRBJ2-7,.,CSVESGPYEQYF,TGCAGCGTTGAAAGCGGTCCCTACGAGCAGTACTTC
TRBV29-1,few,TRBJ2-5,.,CSVAAGGGETQYF,TGCAGCGTTGCAGCAGGGGGGGGAGAGACCCAGTACTTC
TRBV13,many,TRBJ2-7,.,CASGRGAHEQYF,TGTGCCAGCGGTAGGGGAGCACACGAGCAGTACTTC
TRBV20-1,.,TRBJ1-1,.,CSARALGGRNTEAFF,TGCAGTGCTAGAGCTCTGGGGGGGAGGAACACTGAAGCTTTCTTT
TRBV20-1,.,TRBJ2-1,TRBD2,CSAQLAGESSYNEQFF,TGCAGTGCCCAACTAGCGGGAGAGAGCTCCTACAATGAGCAGTTCTTC
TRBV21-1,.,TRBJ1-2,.,CASSSAGTGKNNGYTF,TGTGCCAGCAGCTCAGCCGGGACAGGGAAAAATAATGGCTACACCTTC
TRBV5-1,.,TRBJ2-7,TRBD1,CASSLGTGGNEQYF,TGCGCCAGCAGCTTGGGAACAGGGGGGAACGAGCAGTACTTC
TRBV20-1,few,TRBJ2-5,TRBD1,CSARGTGTQETQYF,TGCAGCGCCAGAGGGACAGGTACACAAGAGACCCAGTACTTC
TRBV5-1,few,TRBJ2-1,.,CASSLEGAPLHNEQFF,TGCGCCAGCAGCTTGGAAGGGGCCCCTCTTCACAATGAGCAGTTCTTC
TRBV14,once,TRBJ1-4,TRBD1,CASSPLDRASNEKLFF,TGTGCCAGCAGCCCCCTGGACAGGGCCTCGAATGAAAAACTGTTTTTT
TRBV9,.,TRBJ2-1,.,CASSTTSLGEQFF,TGTGCCAGCAGTACGACTAGTCTGGGTGAGCAGTTCTTC